The clone carrying this T cell receptor (beta chain) has just a few counts. Its target is not known. This specimen comes from a study of identical twins. Notes on the study in general: Not following the same donors, the study drew its conclusions from cross-sectional statistical analysis. Invariant MAIT and iNKT cells are populations that could partly confound zero-insertion analyses.

TCRdb called the 5' RACE reads again in MiXCR, with one record for every CDR3 protein. The profile shows 350,000 to 500,000 distinct CDR3 sequences, under 20% of them singletons. Healthy Caucasians provided all donations. The CDR3 loop spans 13 amino acids. The germline V gene encodes CDR1 SQVTM and CDR2 ANQGSEA. Trimming removed 2 bases at V and 2 bases at J, with 6 bases between. The sample comprised naive T cells sorted from blood. This chain connects TRBV29-1 to TRBJ2-2, with D uncertain. This TCR was recovered from a man aged 50 to 60 in good health. The CDR3 protein is CSVEPPNTGELFF. The CDR3 nucleotides are TGCAGCGTTGAACCCCCCAACACCGGGGAGCTGTTTTTT.